The present T cell receptor (beta chain) was sequenced within a study of blood T cell repertoires in COVID-19. Study-level background: PBMCs, B-cell-depleted T cells, or T cells were the source of the cDNA or gDNA that made up the material.

This CDR3 spans 16 amino acids. Germline assignment: CDR1 MGHRA and CDR2 YSYEKL. V lost 1 base and J lost 7; bases outside the gene matches: 8. Seattle researchers signed up patients amid active infection and tracked them longitudinally. Clones were read by immunoSEQ multiplex PCR, and TCRdb kept only the in-frame ones, dropping some. Among 270,000 or so clones listed, nearly 90% were seen once. The chain has TRBV4-1 and TRBJ2-2; 8 nucleotides agree with TRBD2. The sample consisted of peripheral blood. This TCR was recovered from a woman aged 25 to 39 with COVID-19, enrolled during active disease. The CDR3 DNA reads TGCGCCAGCAGCCAAGGACGGGGGGGCCCGGTCGGGGAGCTGTTTTTT. It encodes CASSQGRGGPVGELFF.